This T cell receptor beta chain was found in a study of shared clonotypes between healthy human individuals. At the deep level, the assay was run. TCRdb keeps only in-frame clones here, not all; method: immunoSEQ multiplex PCR. The profile shows 1,400,000 or so clones, approximately 98.5% of them singletons. The CDR3 is 12 amino acids. V shed 4 bases, J shed 4 bases, and the junction held 2 bases outside the gene matches. In germline, CDR1 is SGHNT, CDR2 YYREEE (reference sequence). The rearrangement links TRBV5-4 to TRBJ2-7; 7 positions match TRBD1. Sequenced input: naive CD4+ T cells sorted from blood. Subset indicated: CD45RA+ positively selected. This clonotype originated in a young man in good health. CDR3 in DNA: TGTGCCAGCAGCAAACAGGGGTACGAGCAGTACTTC. Translated: CASSKQGYEQYF.